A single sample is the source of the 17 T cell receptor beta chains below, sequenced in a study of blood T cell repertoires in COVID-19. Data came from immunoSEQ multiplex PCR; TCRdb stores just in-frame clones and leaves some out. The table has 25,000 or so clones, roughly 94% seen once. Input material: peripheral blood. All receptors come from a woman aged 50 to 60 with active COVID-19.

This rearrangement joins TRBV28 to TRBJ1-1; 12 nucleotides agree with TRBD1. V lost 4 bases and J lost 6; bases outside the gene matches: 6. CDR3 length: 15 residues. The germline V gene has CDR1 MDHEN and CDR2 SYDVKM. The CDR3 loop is CASSSPGQGASEAFF. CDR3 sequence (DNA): TGTGCCAGCAGTTCCCCGGGACAGGGGGCCTCTGAAGCTTTCTTT.

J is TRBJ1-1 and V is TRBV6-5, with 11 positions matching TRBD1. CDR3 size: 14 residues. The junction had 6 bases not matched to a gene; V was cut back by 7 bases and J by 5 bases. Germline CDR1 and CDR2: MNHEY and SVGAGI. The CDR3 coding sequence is TGTGCCAGCACCACCGGGACAGGGGGGACTGAAGCTTTCTTT. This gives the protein CASTTGTGGTEAFF.

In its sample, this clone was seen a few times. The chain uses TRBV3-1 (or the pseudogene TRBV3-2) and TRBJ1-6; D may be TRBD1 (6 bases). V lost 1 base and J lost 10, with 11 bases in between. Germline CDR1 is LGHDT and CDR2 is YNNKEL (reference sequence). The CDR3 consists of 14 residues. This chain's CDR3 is CASSQVPRGSPLHF. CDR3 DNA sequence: TGTGCCAGCAGCCAAGTTCCTAGGGGGTCACCCCTCCACTTT.

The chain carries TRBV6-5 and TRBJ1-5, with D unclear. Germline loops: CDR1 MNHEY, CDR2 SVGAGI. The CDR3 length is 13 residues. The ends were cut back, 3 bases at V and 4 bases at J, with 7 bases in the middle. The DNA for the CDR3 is TGTGCCAGCAGTTATGCGGGAAATCAGCCCCAGCATTTT. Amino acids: CASSYAGNQPQHF.

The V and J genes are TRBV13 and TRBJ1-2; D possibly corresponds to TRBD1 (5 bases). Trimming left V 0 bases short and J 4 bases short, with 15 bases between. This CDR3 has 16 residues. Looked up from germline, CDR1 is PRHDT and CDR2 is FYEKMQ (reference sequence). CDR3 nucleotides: TGTGCCAGCAGCTTAGGCCTGAGACGGGACTTCTATGGCTACACCTTC. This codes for CASSLGLRRDFYGYTF.

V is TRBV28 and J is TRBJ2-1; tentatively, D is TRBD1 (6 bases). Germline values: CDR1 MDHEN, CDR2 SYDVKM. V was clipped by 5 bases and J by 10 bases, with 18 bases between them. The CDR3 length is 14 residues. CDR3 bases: TGTGCCAGCAGTACCAACCCCTGGGGGCTGGAGCAGTTCTTC. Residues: CASSTNPWGLEQFF.

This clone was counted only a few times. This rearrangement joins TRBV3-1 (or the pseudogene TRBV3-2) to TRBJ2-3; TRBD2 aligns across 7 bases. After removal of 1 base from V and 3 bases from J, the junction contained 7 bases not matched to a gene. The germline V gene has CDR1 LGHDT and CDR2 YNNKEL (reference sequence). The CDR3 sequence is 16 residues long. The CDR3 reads CASSQVLRAGTDTQYF. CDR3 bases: TGTGCCAGCAGCCAAGTACTCCGAGCGGGGACAGATACGCAGTATTTT.

Here the CDR3 DNA reads TGTGCCACCTCAGACAGAGCCAAAAACATTCAGTACTTC. Translation: CATSDRAKNIQYF. The chain recombines TRBV6-5 with TRBJ2-4, with a tentative D call TRBD1 (5 bases). The CDR3 runs 13 residues. CDR1 and CDR2 (germline): MNHEY, SVGAGI. V was trimmed by 10 bases and J by 0 bases, leaving 10 bases between them.

The CDR3 sequence is CTSSHPVQGPRTEAFF. CDR3 DNA sequence: TGCACCAGCAGCCACCCCGTCCAGGGGCCGAGGACTGAAGCTTTCTTT. This chain connects TRBV1 to TRBJ1-1; TRBD1 is the table's D call and was not checked against the DNA. TRBV1 is reported as a pseudogene. The CDR3 spans 16 residues.

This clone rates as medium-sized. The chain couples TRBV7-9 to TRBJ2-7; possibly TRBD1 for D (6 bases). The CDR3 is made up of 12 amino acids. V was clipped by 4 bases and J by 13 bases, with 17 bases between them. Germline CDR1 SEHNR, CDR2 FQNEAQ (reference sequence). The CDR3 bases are TGTGCCAGCAGCTACTCAGGGGAGAGCGGATACTTC. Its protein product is CASSYSGESGYF.

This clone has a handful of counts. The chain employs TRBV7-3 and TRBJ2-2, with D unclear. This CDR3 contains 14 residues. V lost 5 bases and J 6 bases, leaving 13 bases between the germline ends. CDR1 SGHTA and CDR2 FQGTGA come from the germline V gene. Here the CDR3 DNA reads TGTGCCAGCAGCCCAACCCCGGTACCCGGGGAGCTGTTTTTT. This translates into CASSPTPVPGELFF.

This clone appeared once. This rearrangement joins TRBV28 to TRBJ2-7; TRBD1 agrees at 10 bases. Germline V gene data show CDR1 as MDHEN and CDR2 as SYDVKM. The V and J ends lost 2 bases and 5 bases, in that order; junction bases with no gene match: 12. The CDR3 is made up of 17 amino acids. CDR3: CASSLRRGDRGFNEQYF. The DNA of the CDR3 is TGTGCCAGCAGTTTACGACGGGGGGACAGGGGTTTCAACGAGCAGTACTTC.

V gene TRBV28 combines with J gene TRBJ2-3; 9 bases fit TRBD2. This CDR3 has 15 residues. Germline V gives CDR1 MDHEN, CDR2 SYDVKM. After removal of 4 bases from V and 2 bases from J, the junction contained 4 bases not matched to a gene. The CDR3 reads CASSSGLAHTDTQYF. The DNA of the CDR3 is TGTGCCAGCAGTTCAGGACTAGCGCACACAGATACGCAGTATTTT.

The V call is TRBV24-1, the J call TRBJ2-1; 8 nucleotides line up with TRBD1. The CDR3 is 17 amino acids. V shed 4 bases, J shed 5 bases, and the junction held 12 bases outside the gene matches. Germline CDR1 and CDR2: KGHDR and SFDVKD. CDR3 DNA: TGTGCCACCAGTGAGGCCCCCGACAGGGGATTAAACAATGAGCAGTTCTTC. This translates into CATSEAPDRGLNNEQFF.

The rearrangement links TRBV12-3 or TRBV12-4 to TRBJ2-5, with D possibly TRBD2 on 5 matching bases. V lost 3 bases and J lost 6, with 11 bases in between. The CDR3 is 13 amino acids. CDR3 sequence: CASSLGSGKTQYF. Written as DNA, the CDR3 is TGTGCCAGCAGTTTGGGCTCCGGGAAGACCCAGTACTTC.

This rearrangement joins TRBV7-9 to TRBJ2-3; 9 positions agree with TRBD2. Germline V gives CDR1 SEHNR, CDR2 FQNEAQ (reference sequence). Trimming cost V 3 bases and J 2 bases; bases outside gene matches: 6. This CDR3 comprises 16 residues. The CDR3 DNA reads TGTGCCAGCAGCTTGTGGTTAGCGGGGGACACAGATACGCAGTATTTT. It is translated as CASSLWLAGDTDTQYF.

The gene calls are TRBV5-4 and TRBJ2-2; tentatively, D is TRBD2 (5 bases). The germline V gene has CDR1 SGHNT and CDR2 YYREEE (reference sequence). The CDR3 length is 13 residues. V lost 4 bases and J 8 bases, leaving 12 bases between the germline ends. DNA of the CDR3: TGTGCCAGCAGCCTGGACCCGGGGGGGGAGCTGTTTTTT. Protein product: CASSLDPGGELFF.